This is a list of T cell receptor beta chains from one sample in a study of blood T cell dynamics during melanoma immunotherapy. Profiling relied on immunoSEQ multiplex PCR, and the TCRdb table lists in-frame clones only, not all of them. The sample lists approximately 25,000 clones, around 88% occurring once. The specimen was blood, collected from a patient treated with checkpoint blockade. Receptors were obtained from a human donor with melanoma. Both conserved end residues are part of each CDR3. Each record gives: clone size, D gene, J gene, V gene, CDR3 DNA, CDR3 protein. The D gene is left open where the match is weak. Clone size appears in some rows only: once, few, many, or a class for an expanded clone.

clone size: NA
D gene: NA
J gene: TRBJ1-2
V gene: TRBV6-5
CDR3 DNA: TGTGCCAGCAGTACGGGGGTCGGCTACACCTTC
CDR3 protein: CASSTGVGYTF

clone size: NA
D gene: TRBD1
J gene: TRBJ2-2
V gene: TRBV6-5
CDR3 DNA: TGTGCCAGCAGTAACTCAGACAGGGTGGTCGGGGAGCTGTTTTTT
CDR3 protein: CASSNSDRVVGELFF

clone size: NA
D gene: NA
J gene: TRBJ1-5
V gene: TRBV19
CDR3 DNA: TGTGCCAGTAGCATTTGGGATAGCAATCAGCCCCAGCATTTT
CDR3 protein: CASSIWDSNQPQHF

clone size: NA
D gene: NA
J gene: TRBJ2-2
V gene: TRBV5-1
CDR3 DNA: TGCGCCAGCAGCAAGGGGACCCTTGGTACCGGGGAGCTGTTTTTT
CDR3 protein: CASSKGTLGTGELFF

clone size: NA
D gene: NA
J gene: TRBJ2-3
V gene: TRBV27
CDR3 DNA: TGTGCCAGCAGTTCGCCCGGGGGGCTCCGCACAGATACGCAGTATTTT
CDR3 protein: CASSSPGGLRTDTQYF

clone size: NA
D gene: TRBD2
J gene: TRBJ2-1
V gene: TRBV7-6
CDR3 DNA: TGTGCCAGCAGCTTAGCGGGCGTTCAGCGGGAGGGATACAATGAGCAGTTCTTC
CDR3 protein: CASSLAGVQREGYNEQFF

clone size: NA
D gene: TRBD1
J gene: TRBJ1-4
V gene: TRBV19
CDR3 DNA: TGTGCCAGTAGTTATCGCCCCGGGACAGGGGAAAAACTGTTTTTT
CDR3 protein: CASSYRPGTGEKLFF

clone size: NA
D gene: NA
J gene: TRBJ2-7
V gene: TRBV27
CDR3 DNA: TGTGCCAGCAGTTTTGGCCAGACTTACGAGCAGTACTTC
CDR3 protein: CASSFGQTYEQYF

clone size: NA
D gene: TRBD2
J gene: TRBJ2-3
V gene: TRBV7-9
CDR3 DNA: TGTGCCAGCAGCGTAACTAGCGGGAAGACAGATACGCAGTATTTT
CDR3 protein: CASSVTSGKTDTQYF

clone size: NA
D gene: TRBD1
J gene: TRBJ2-7
V gene: TRBV4-1
CDR3 DNA: TGCGCCAGCAGCCCCAGTGCAGGACAGGGTTACGAGCAGTACTTC
CDR3 protein: CASSPSAGQGYEQYF

clone size: once
D gene: TRBD2
J gene: TRBJ2-1
V gene: TRBV5-1
CDR3 DNA: TGCGCCAGCAGCTTGGCTAGCGGGACCAACAATGAGCAGTTCTTC
CDR3 protein: CASSLASGTNNEQFF

clone size: NA
D gene: TRBD2
J gene: TRBJ2-7
V gene: TRBV11-1
CDR3 DNA: TGTGCCAGCAGCTTAGGTAACGGCGGGAGTAGTTCCTACGAGCAGTACTTC
CDR3 protein: CASSLGNGGSSSYEQYF

clone size: NA
D gene: NA
J gene: TRBJ2-7
V gene: TRBV18
CDR3 DNA: TGTGCCAGCTCACCAATGGGGGAAGAGCAGTACTTC
CDR3 protein: CASSPMGEEQYF

clone size: NA
D gene: NA
J gene: TRBJ2-1
V gene: TRBV11-1
CDR3 DNA: TGTGCCAGCAGCTCCAGCGGGCCAGGAGACAATGAGCAGTTCTTC
CDR3 protein: CASSSSGPGDNEQFF

clone size: NA
D gene: NA
J gene: TRBJ1-2
V gene: TRBV5-4
CDR3 DNA: TGTGCCAGCAGCGGGGAGGTCATTGGCTACACCTTC
CDR3 protein: CASSGEVIGYTF

clone size: once
D gene: NA
J gene: TRBJ2-6
V gene: TRBV27
CDR3 DNA: TGTGCCAGCAGTTTGAAAGCTCAAACTGGGGCCAACGTCCTGACTTTC
CDR3 protein: CASSLKAQTGANVLTF

clone size: NA
D gene: NA
J gene: TRBJ1-1
V gene: TRBV2
CDR3 DNA: TGTGCCAGCAGTGATGGGCGGAGGGGGGGGACTGAAGCTTTCTTT
CDR3 protein: CASSDGRRGGTEAFF

clone size: once
D gene: TRBD1
J gene: TRBJ2-4
V gene: TRBV5-1
CDR3 DNA: TGCGCCAGCAGCGTGGCGGCCAGGGGGCTAGCCAAAAACATTCAGTACTTC
CDR3 protein: CASSVAARGLAKNIQYF

clone size: once
D gene: TRBD1
J gene: TRBJ1-6
V gene: TRBV6-1
CDR3 DNA: TGTGCCAGCAGTGCGGGACAGGGAAGCTCCTATAATTCACCCCTCCACTTT
CDR3 protein: CASSAGQGSSYNSPLHF

clone size: NA
D gene: TRBD2
J gene: TRBJ2-3
V gene: TRBV5-4
CDR3 DNA: TGTGCCAGCAGCAGCCCCCAGGGTAGCGGGACGCAGTATTTT
CDR3 protein: CASSSPQGSGTQYF

clone size: NA
D gene: NA
J gene: TRBJ2-7
V gene: TRBV29-1
CDR3 DNA: TGCAGCGTTGTGCGGCCGGGGAGGCCCTACGAGCAGTACTTC
CDR3 protein: CSVVRPGRPYEQYF

clone size: few
D gene: NA
J gene: TRBJ1-5
V gene: TRBV6-1
CDR3 DNA: TGTGCCAGCAGCGCGGAAAGGACTAGCAATCAGCCCCAGCATTTT
CDR3 protein: CASSAERTSNQPQHF

clone size: NA
D gene: NA
J gene: TRBJ2-7
V gene: TRBV13
CDR3 DNA: TGTGCCAGCAGCCTCGGGACCCGGCGGCGGTCTATAGGCTACGAGCAGTACTTC
CDR3 protein: CASSLGTRRRSIGYEQYF

clone size: NA
D gene: NA
J gene: TRBJ2-5
V gene: TRBV7-8
CDR3 DNA: TGTGCCAGCAGCCCCCCGGAACGCGGGGAGACCCAGTACTTC
CDR3 protein: CASSPPERGETQYF

clone size: few
D gene: NA
J gene: TRBJ1-5
V gene: TRBV6-5
CDR3 DNA: TGTGCCAGCAGTTACGGTGGGAGGGATCAGCCCCAGCATTTT
CDR3 protein: CASSYGGRDQPQHF

clone size: NA
D gene: NA
J gene: TRBJ2-7
V gene: TRBV10-3
CDR3 DNA: TGTGCCATCAGTGAGACGTGGTGGGCAGGGAAAGGCTACGAGCAGTACTTC
CDR3 protein: CAISETWWAGKGYEQYF

clone size: NA
D gene: NA
J gene: TRBJ2-4
V gene: TRBV6-1
CDR3 DNA: TGTGCCAGCTCCACGGGGACGACCAAAAACATTCAGTACTTC
CDR3 protein: CASSTGTTKNIQYF

clone size: NA
D gene: NA
J gene: TRBJ1-1
V gene: TRBV27
CDR3 DNA: TGTGCCAGCAGATATCTAGTGGGAGGCACTGAAGCTTTCTTT
CDR3 protein: CASRYLVGGTEAFF

clone size: once
D gene: NA
J gene: TRBJ1-1
V gene: TRBV7-3
CDR3 DNA: TGTGCCAGCAGCTTAAATCGCAGGGGTACGGCTTTCTTT
CDR3 protein: CASSLNRRGTAFF

clone size: NA
D gene: NA
J gene: TRBJ1-5
V gene: TRBV6-5
CDR3 DNA: TGTGCCAGCAGTCCCCGCAGGGGCGACAATCAGCCCCAGCATTTT
CDR3 protein: CASSPRRGDNQPQHF

clone size: once
D gene: NA
J gene: TRBJ2-7
V gene: TRBV28
CDR3 DNA: TGTGCCAGCAACCCTGGATTTAGCGAGCAGTACTTC
CDR3 protein: CASNPGFSEQYF

clone size: NA
D gene: TRBD1
J gene: TRBJ2-2
V gene: TRBV18
CDR3 DNA: TGTGCCAGCTCACCCCGGACAGGGGTGAACACCGGGGAGCTGTTTTTT
CDR3 protein: CASSPRTGVNTGELFF

clone size: NA
D gene: NA
J gene: TRBJ2-2
V gene: TRBV2
CDR3 DNA: TGTGCCAGCAGTGAAGGGGCAGGGACTGGCACCGGGGAGCTGTTTTTT
CDR3 protein: CASSEGAGTGTGELFF

clone size: NA
D gene: NA
J gene: TRBJ1-3
V gene: TRBV6-6
CDR3 DNA: TGTGCCAGCAGCATAACCGCGGGTTCTGGAAACACCATATATTTT
CDR3 protein: CASSITAGSGNTIYF

clone size: few
D gene: NA
J gene: TRBJ1-2
V gene: TRBV2
CDR3 DNA: TGTGCCAGCCGCTACTACAGGGACAACGGCTACACCTTC
CDR3 protein: CASRYYRDNGYTF

clone size: NA
D gene: NA
J gene: TRBJ2-7
V gene: TRBV9
CDR3 DNA: TGTGCCAGCAGCCCAAGCTCCTACGAGCAGTACTTC
CDR3 protein: CASSPSSYEQYF

clone size: NA
D gene: NA
J gene: TRBJ2-7
V gene: TRBV7-8
CDR3 DNA: TGTGCCAGCAGCCCCAAAGTTTCCCGGCCCGCTGGGTTTCGCGAGCAGTACTTC
CDR3 protein: CASSPKVSRPAGFREQYF

clone size: NA
D gene: TRBD2
J gene: TRBJ2-3
V gene: TRBV2
CDR3 DNA: TGTGCCAGCAGTGCCCGGTGGCTAGCGGCCGTCACAGATACGCAGTATTTT
CDR3 protein: CASSARWLAAVTDTQYF

clone size: NA
D gene: TRBD1
J gene: TRBJ1-2
V gene: TRBV4-2
CDR3 DNA: TGTGCCAGCAGCCCGACAGGGGGCTATGGCTACACCTTC
CDR3 protein: CASSPTGGYGYTF

clone size: NA
D gene: TRBD2
J gene: TRBJ2-5
V gene: TRBV7-2
CDR3 DNA: TGTGCCAGCAGCGCCGGACTAGCGGTCCGGGGAGAGACCCAGTACTTC
CDR3 protein: CASSAGLAVRGETQYF

clone size: once
D gene: TRBD1
J gene: TRBJ1-5
V gene: TRBV5-5
CDR3 DNA: TGTGCCAGCAGCCTGGGCCCCGGGACAGGGGATCGTCAGCCCCAGCATTTT
CDR3 protein: CASSLGPGTGDRQPQHF

clone size: NA
D gene: TRBD1
J gene: TRBJ1-2
V gene: TRBV7-3
CDR3 DNA: TGTGCCAGCAGCTTATCCGGGACAGGGAGGGGTGGCTACACCTTC
CDR3 protein: CASSLSGTGRGGYTF

clone size: NA
D gene: NA
J gene: TRBJ1-2
V gene: TRBV28
CDR3 DNA: TGTGCCAGCGCAGGGTTCCAACGTGGCTACACCTTC
CDR3 protein: CASAGFQRGYTF

clone size: NA
D gene: NA
J gene: TRBJ1-1
V gene: TRBV15
CDR3 DNA: TGTGCCACCAGCGCAAATGGGAGGGGGGGAGTTGAAGCTTTCTTT
CDR3 protein: CATSANGRGGVEAFF

clone size: NA
D gene: NA
J gene: TRBJ2-2
V gene: TRBV28
CDR3 DNA: TGTGCCAGCAGTTTCGTTAGCTGGGCCGGGGGGGAGCTGTTTTTT
CDR3 protein: CASSFVSWAGGELFF

clone size: NA
D gene: NA
J gene: TRBJ1-2
V gene: TRBV5-6
CDR3 DNA: TGTGCCAGCAGCCGCCGTGACAGGTTTTACTATGGCTACACCTTC
CDR3 protein: CASSRRDRFYYGYTF

clone size: NA
D gene: TRBD2
J gene: TRBJ2-4
V gene: TRBV5-1
CDR3 DNA: TGCGCCAGCAGCTGGCTGGGAGGGAAAAACATTCAGTACTTC
CDR3 protein: CASSWLGGKNIQYF

clone size: NA
D gene: TRBD2
J gene: TRBJ2-3
V gene: TRBV10-3
CDR3 DNA: TGTGCCATCAGTCAACTAGCGGGCACAGATACGCAGTATTTT
CDR3 protein: CAISQLAGTDTQYF

clone size: NA
D gene: NA
J gene: TRBJ2-2
V gene: TRBV5-1
CDR3 DNA: TGCGCCAGCAGGTCGGATATCGGGGGCGGGGAGCTGTTTTTT
CDR3 protein: CASRSDIGGGELFF